This T cell receptor beta chain was recorded in a study of T cell responses to AZD1222 COVID-19 vaccine (dated by TCRdb to 2020 to 2023). With regard to the full study: AZD1222 recipients with second doses at about 4 weeks or about 12 weeks were pooled, because spike-specific TCR depth and breadth did not differ between schedules. A total of under 250 trial participants underwent TCR sequencing, of whom approximately 200 had received two doses of AZD1222 and about 25 had received two doses of the MenACWY control vaccine. Trial participants were enrolled into age subgroups of 18-55, 56-69 and 70-plus years, which contained approximately 150, 28 and 58 TCR-sequenced participants, respectively.

This sample's time point label indicates: baseline before first vaccination. Vaccinee samples came from UK trials COV001 and COV002, including a single-blind randomized controlled phase 2/3 trial of AZD1222 (ChAdOx1 nCoV-19) in healthy adults. Trial participant PBMC samples were collected at day 0 and day 28 after the second dose for TCRbeta chain sequencing. Study-level results and caveats: Most participants were white British and females outnumbered males, and the authors suggested that clonal diversity may have been underestimated. Epitopes outside the regions mutated in the B.1.351 and B.1.1.7 variants were reportedly recognized by nearly half of the unique spike-specific TCRs. Conclusions about previously exposed vaccinees are limited because only five or six AZD1222 recipients were SARS-CoV-2 seropositive at baseline. Because no samples from the day 14 peak response were available, repertoires could be characterized only after the peak T cell response. After two AZD1222 doses, spike-specific TCR breadth and depth were significantly higher than at day 0 and than in MenACWY recipients. CD4 TCRs associated with the vaccine covered the entire spike protein, and the dominant responses were in regions 160-218 and 743-854. The 56-69-year group was small, and its depth increase did not reach significance, likely because of low power.

Concerning this clone: No cognate antigen has been identified for it. Qualities for individual bases were not recorded, and no much larger clone is one base off.

In the germline V gene (reference sequence), CDR1 corresponds to MNHEY and CDR2 to SMNVEV. From cysteine to phenylalanine, the CDR3 is 17 amino acids long. The kept DNA is CDR3 alone, 51 bases in frame from the first base. Compared with germline, V lacks 0 bases and J lacks 8 bases; bases without a gene match: 13. The CDR3 regions of human TCRbeta chains were analyzed by immunosequencing. As for how the authors treated the data: TCRs in the repertoires were compared against a reference library of SARS-CoV-2-specific TCRs that had been generated with the MIRA antigen-specificity platform. Breadth was defined as the fraction of unique TCRs that were SARS-CoV-2-associated. Depth was defined as the fraction of total T cells that were SARS-CoV-2-associated. Using the MIRA data, every spike-specific TCR was mapped to the spike region that the TCR reacted to and assigned to either a CD4 or a CD8 class. Log10-transformed breadth and depth values were compared by one-way ANOVA with Sidak's multiple comparisons tests. The source is immuneACCESS, and TCRdb retained only in-frame sequences with V and J called. Part of the clones is not carried over; for the studies checked, unresolved V genes explain less than half of this, and the remainder is unexplained. From that table come the V and J calls and clone size; the DNA was used to work out D and trimming. Present in this sample are approximately 110,000 clones, more than 75% of which were seen just once. Roughly 2.5% of the sample belongs to the ten largest clones.

The specimen was peripheral blood, collected on day 0 of AZD1222 vaccination. The receptor's source is an adult in good health. Rearrangement joined TRBV27 to TRBJ1-2; 9 middle bases align to TRBD1. The CDR3: CASSLSGQGKVRGGYTF. In nucleotide form, the sequence is TGTGCCAGCAGTTTATCTGGACAGGGGAAGGTACGGGGCGGCTACACCTTC.